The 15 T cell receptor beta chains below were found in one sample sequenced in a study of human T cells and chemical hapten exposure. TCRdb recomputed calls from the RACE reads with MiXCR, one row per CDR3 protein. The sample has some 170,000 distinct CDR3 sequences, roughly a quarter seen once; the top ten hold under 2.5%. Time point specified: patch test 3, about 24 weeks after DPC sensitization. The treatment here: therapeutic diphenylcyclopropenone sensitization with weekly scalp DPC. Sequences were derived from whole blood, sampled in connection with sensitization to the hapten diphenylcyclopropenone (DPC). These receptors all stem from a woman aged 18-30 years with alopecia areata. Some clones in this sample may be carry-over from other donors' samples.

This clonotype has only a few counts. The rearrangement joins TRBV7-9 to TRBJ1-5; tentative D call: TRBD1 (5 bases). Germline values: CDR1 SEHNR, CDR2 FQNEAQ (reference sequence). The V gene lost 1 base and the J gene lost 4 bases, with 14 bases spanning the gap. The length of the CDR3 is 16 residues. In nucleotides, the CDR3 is TGTGCCAGCAGCTTAGGGGCAGGGAGAATGAATCAGCCCCAGCATTTT. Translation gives CASSLGAGRMNQPQHF.

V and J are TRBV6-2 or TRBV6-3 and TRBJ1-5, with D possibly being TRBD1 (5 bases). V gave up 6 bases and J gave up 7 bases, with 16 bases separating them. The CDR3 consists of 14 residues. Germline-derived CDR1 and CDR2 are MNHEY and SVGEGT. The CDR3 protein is CASRTGSGSQPQHF. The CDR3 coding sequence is TGTGCCAGCAGAACCGGTTCAGGGAGCCAGCCCCAGCATTTT.

CDR3 protein: CASKRTGNDGYTF. The CDR3 DNA follows: TGTGCCAGCAAAAGGACAGGGAACGATGGCTACACCTTC. V and J are TRBV27 and TRBJ1-2; 8 bases agree with TRBD1. Germline-derived CDR1 and CDR2 are MNHEY and SMNVEV (reference sequence). CDR3 length: 13 amino acids. Trimming took 7 bases from V and 6 from J; bases not matched to a gene: 7.

CDR3 residues: CASSLLGQGPPGELFF. The CDR3 DNA sequence: TGCGCCAGCAGCTTGTTAGGACAGGGTCCTCCCGGGGAGCTGTTTTTT. The chain is built from TRBV5-1 and TRBJ2-2; 8 nucleotides align to TRBD1. The CDR3 extends over 16 amino acids. The trim removed 1 base at V and 6 bases at J, leaving 8 bases unmatched. Germline assignment: CDR1 SGHRS and CDR2 YFSETQ.

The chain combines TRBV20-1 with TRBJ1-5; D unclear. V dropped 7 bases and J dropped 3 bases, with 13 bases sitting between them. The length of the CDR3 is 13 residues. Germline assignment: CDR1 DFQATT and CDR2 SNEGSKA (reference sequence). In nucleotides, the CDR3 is TGCAGTGTGGGAGGAGATGTCAATCAGCCCCAGCATTTT. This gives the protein CSVGGDVNQPQHF.

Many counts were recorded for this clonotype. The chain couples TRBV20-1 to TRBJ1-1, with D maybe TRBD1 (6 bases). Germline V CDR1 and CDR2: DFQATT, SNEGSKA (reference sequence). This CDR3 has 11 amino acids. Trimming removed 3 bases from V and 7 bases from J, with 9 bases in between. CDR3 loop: CSASRGDEAFF. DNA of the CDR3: TGCAGTGCTAGTAGGGGGGATGAAGCTTTCTTT.

CDR3 loop: CASRYSGYGYTF. DNA for the CDR3: TGTGCCAGCAGATACAGTGGCTATGGCTACACCTTC. This chain joins TRBV6-2 or TRBV6-3 and TRBJ1-2, with D unresolved. Germline V lookup: CDR1 MNHEY, CDR2 SVGEGT. Trimming took off 6 bases at V and 4 bases at J, with 9 bases between the two ends. CDR3 length equals 12 residues.

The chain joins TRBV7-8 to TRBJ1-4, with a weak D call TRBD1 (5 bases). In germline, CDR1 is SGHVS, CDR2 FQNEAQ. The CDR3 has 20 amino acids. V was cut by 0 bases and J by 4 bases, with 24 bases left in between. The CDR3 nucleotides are TGTGCCAGCAGCTTAGCCCCGCAGGGCCCCGGCGTGGGTGTTAATGAAAAACTGTTTTTT. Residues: CASSLAPQGPGVGVNEKLFF.

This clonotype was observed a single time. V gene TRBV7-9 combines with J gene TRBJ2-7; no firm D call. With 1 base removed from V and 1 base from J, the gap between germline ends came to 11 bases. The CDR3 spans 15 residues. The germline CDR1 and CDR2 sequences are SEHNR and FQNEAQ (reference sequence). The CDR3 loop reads CASSLGWARSYEQYF. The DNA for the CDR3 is TGTGCCAGCAGCTTAGGGTGGGCTAGGTCCTACGAGCAGTACTTC.

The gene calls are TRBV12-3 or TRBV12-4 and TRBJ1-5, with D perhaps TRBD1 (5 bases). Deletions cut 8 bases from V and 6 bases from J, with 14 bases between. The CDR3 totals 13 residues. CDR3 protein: CASASREGQPQHF. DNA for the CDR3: TGTGCCAGCGCAAGCAGGGAGGGTCAGCCCCAGCATTTT.

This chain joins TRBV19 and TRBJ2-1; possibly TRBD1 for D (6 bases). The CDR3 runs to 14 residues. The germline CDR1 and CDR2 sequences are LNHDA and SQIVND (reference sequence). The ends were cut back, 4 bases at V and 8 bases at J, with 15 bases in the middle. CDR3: CASSRQLPGDEQFF. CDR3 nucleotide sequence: TGTGCCAGTAGTAGGCAACTCCCAGGGGATGAGCAGTTCTTC.

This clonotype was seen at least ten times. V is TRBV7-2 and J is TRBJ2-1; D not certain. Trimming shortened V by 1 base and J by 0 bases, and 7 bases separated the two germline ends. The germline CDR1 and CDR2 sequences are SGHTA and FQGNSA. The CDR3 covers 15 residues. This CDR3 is CASSLGGTSYNEQFF. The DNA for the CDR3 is TGTGCCAGCAGCTTAGGGGGTACCTCCTACAATGAGCAGTTCTTC.

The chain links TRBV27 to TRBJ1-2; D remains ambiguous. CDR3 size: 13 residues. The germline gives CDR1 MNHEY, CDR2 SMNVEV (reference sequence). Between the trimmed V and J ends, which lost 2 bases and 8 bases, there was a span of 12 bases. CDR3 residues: CASSLVGMEGYTF. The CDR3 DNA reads TGTGCCAGCAGTTTAGTGGGTATGGAGGGCTACACCTTC.

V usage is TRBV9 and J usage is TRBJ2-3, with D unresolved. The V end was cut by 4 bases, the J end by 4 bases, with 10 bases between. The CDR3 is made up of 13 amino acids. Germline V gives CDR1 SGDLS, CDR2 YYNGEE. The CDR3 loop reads CASSSTTPDTQYF. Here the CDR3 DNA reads TGTGCCAGCAGCTCGACGACACCAGATACGCAGTATTTT.

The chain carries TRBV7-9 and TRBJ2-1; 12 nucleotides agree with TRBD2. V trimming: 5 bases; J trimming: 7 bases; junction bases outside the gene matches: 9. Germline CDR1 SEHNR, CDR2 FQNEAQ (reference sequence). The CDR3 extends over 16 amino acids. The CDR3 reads CASSPPSGRAINEQFF. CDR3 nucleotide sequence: TGTGCCAGCAGCCCGCCTAGCGGGAGGGCCATAAATGAGCAGTTCTTC.